Sequencing of this T cell receptor (beta chain) was carried out in a study of shared clonotypes between healthy human individuals. Study-level findings and limits: Richness estimates generally favored naive over memory subsets. Measured sharing among donors was expected to vary with sequencing depth. Having only a few donors restricted how much genetic and exposure-history diversity was captured.

The CDR3 consists of 11 residues. In germline, CDR1 is WSHSY, CDR2 SAAADI. As concerns this clone: The antigen remains undetermined. Germline and junction disagree at one end, which may indicate a read error.

Replicate PCRs from sorted subsets contained roughly 190 ng DNA, which is approximately 30,000 T cell genomes. TCRdb's table, derived via immunoSEQ multiplex PCR, lists solely in-frame clones and lacks some. The table includes approximately 740,000 clones, less than 85% detected once. This chain joins TRBV10-2 and TRBJ2-7; tentative D call: TRBD1 (6 bases). Sequencing was performed on memory CD4+ T cells sorted from blood. Subset given: CD45RA-negative fraction. The sequence was obtained from a young woman in good health. CDR3 nucleotides: TGCGCCAGCAGTGACCGGGACACTCGAACCTTC. The encoded protein is CASSDRDTRTF.